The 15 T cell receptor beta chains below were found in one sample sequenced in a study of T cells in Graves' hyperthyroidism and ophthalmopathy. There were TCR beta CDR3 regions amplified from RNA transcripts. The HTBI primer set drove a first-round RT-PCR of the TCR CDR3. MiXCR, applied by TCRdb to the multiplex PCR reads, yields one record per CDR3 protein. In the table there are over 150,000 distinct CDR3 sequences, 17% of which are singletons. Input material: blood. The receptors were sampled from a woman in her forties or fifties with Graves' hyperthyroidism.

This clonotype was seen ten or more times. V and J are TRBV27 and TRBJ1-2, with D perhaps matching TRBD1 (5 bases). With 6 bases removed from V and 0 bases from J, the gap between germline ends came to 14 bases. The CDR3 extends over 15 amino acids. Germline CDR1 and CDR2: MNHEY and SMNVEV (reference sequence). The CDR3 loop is CASRSGGTSNYGYTF. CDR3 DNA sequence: TGTGCCAGCAGGTCGGGGGGGACGTCTAACTATGGCTACACCTTC.

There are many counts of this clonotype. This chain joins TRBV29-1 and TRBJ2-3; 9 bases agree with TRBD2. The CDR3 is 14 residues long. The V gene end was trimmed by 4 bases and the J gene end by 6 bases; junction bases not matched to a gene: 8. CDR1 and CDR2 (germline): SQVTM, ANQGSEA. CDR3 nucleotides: TGCAGCGTTGTAGGCGGGGGGGCCGTGGATACGCAGTATTTT. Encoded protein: CSVVGGGAVDTQYF.

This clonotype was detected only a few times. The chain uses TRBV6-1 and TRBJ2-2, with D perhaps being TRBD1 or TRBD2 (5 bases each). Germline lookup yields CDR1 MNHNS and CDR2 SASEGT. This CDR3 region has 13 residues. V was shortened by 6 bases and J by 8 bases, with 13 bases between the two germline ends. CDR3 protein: CASRRDGAGELFF. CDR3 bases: TGTGCCAGCAGAAGGGACGGGGCTGGGGAGCTGTTTTTT.

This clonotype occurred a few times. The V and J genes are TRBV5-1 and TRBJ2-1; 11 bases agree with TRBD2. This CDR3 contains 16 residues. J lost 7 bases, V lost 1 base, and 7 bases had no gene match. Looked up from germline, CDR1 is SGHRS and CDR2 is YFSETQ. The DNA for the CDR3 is TGCGCCAGCAGCTTGTCTCGACTAGCGGGAACGAATGAGCAGTTCTTC. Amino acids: CASSLSRLAGTNEQFF.

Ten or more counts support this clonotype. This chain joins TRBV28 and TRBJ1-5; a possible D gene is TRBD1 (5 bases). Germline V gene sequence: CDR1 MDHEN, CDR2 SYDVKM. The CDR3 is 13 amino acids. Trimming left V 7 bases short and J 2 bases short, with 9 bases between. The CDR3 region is CASNGGGNQPQHF. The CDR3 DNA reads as TGTGCCAGCAATGGGGGGGGCAATCAGCCCCAGCATTTT.

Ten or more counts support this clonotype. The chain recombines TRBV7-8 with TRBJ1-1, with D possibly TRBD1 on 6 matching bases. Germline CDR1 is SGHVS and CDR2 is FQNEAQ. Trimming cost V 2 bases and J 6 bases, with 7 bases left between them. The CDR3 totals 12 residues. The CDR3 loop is CASSLTGPEAFF. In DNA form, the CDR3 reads TGTGCCAGCAGCTTAACAGGGCCTGAAGCTTTCTTT.

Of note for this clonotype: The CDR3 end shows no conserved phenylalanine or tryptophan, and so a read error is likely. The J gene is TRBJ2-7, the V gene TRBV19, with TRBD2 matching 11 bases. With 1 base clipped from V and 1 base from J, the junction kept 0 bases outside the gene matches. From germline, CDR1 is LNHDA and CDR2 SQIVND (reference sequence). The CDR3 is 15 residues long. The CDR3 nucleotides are TGTGCCAGTAGTATAGGACTAGCGGGGTCCTACGAGCAGTACATC. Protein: CASSIGLAGSYEQYI.

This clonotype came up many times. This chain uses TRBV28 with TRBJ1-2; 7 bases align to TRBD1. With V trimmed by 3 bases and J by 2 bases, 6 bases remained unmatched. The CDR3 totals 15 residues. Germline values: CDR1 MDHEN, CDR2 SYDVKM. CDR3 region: CASSLDRRRNYGYTF. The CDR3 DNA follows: TGTGCCAGCAGTTTGGACAGGAGGAGAAACTATGGCTACACCTTC.

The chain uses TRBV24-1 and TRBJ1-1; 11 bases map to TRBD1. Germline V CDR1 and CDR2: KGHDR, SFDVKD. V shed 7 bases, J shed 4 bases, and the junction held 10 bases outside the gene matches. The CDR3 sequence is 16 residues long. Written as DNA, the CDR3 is TGTGCCACCAGGACCTCGGACAGGGGGCGTCGCACTGAAGCTTTCTTT. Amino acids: CATRTSDRGRRTEAFF.

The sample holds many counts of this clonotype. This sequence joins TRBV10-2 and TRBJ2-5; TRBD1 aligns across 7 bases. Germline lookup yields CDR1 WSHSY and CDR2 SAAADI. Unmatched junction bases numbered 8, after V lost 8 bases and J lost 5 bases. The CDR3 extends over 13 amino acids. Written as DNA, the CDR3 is TGCGCCAGCCTGACAGGGCCCTTGGAGACCCAGTACTTC. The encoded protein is CASLTGPLETQYF.

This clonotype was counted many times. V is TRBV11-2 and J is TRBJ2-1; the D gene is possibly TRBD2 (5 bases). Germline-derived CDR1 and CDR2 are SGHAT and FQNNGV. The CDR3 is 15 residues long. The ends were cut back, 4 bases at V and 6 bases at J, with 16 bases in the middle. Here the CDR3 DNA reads TGTGCCAGCAGCTGGGAAGGGAGAGGGCTCAATGAGCAGTTCTTC. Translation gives CASSWEGRGLNEQFF.

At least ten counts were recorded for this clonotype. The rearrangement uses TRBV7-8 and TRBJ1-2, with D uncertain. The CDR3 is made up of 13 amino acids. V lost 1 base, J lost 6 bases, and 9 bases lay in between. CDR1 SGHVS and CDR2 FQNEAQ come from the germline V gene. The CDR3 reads CASSLDNHDGYTF. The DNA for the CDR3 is TGTGCCAGCAGCTTAGACAACCATGATGGCTACACCTTC.

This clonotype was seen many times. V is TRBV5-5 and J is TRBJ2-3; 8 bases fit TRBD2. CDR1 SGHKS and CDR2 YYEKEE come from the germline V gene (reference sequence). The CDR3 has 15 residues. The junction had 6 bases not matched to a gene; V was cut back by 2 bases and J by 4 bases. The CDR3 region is CASSFGAGAADTQYF. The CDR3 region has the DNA TGTGCCAGCAGCTTCGGAGCGGGGGCCGCAGATACGCAGTATTTT.

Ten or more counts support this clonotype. CDR3: CASSTIPGQGESMNTEAFF. The CDR3 DNA reads TGTGCCAGTAGTACGATACCGGGACAGGGCGAGAGCATGAACACTGAAGCTTTCTTT. This chain links TRBV19 with TRBJ1-1; TRBD1 matches at 9 bases. The length of the CDR3 is 19 residues. J gave up 0 bases and V 4 bases, and 15 bases lay outside the gene matches. Germline assignment: CDR1 LNHDA and CDR2 SQIVND (reference sequence).

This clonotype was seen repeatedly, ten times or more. This CDR3 is CASSESFIGNTEAFF. CDR3 coding DNA: TGTGCCAGCAGTGAAAGTTTTATAGGGAACACTGAAGCTTTCTTT. The chain has TRBV25-1 and TRBJ1-1, with unresolved D. The CDR3 spans 15 residues. Trimming shortened V by 2 bases and J by 1 base, and 11 bases separated the two germline ends. Germline CDR1 MGHDK, CDR2 SYGVNS.